The TCR beta chain described here comes from a study of shared clonotypes between healthy human individuals. Points on this clone: The antigen remains undetermined.

Study conclusions and caveats: Memory subsets generally showed lower estimated richness than naive subsets. A reduction in generation probabilities was seen for non-shared clonotypes relative to those shared by all four donors.

Trimming removed 3 bases at V and 4 bases at J, with 4 bases between. Germline values: CDR1 SGHVS, CDR2 FNYEAQ. The CDR3 has 12 amino acids. Generated by immunoSEQ multiplex PCR, the TCRdb table keeps only in-frame clones and is missing some. This sample carries approximately 97,000 clones, 67% of them seen once, and the ten largest clones take 40% to 45%. V is TRBV7-6 and J is TRBJ2-1, with no clear D. Sequencing used memory CD8+ T cells sorted from blood. Described subset: CD45RO+ cells pooled with CCR7-negative TemRA cells. This TCR derives from a man aged 30 to 45 in good health. CDR3 sequence: CASSLTYNEQFF. CDR3 nucleotide sequence: TGTGCCAGCAGCTTGACGTACAATGAGCAGTTCTTC.